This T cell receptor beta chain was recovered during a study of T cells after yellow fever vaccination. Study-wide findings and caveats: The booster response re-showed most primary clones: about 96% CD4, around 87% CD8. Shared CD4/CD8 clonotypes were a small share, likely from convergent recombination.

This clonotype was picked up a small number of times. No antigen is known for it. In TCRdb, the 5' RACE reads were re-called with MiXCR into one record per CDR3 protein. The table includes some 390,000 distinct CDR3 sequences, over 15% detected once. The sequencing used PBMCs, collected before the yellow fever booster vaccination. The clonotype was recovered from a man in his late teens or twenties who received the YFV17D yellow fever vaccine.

CDR3 amino acids: CASSVGPKTGLYNEQFF. In DNA, the CDR3 is TGTGCCAGCAGCGTAGGCCCCAAGACAGGGCTATACAATGAGCAGTTCTTC. The chain couples TRBV9 to TRBJ2-1; 7 nucleotides align to TRBD1. The germline V gene encodes CDR1 SGDLS and CDR2 YYNGEE. V dropped 0 bases and J dropped 4; count of bases not matched to a gene: 10. This CDR3 contains 17 residues.